This T cell receptor (beta chain) was documented in a study of T cell changes during pregnancy in multiple sclerosis. CDR3 length: 17 residues. The V and J ends lost 0 bases and 7 bases, in that order; junction bases with no gene match: 3. Germline V gives CDR1 LNHDA, CDR2 SQIVND (reference sequence). The assay was immunoSEQ multiplex PCR, and TCRdb's table has in-frame clones only and misses some. The sample consists of 85,000 to 100,000 clones, 80% to 95% of them appearing once. The sample consisted of peripheral blood, taken in the first trimester of pregnancy. V usage is TRBV19 and J usage is TRBJ2-1; 16 bases line up with TRBD2. The sequence derives from a female donor with multiple sclerosis, enrolled in a pregnancy study. The CDR3 DNA follows: TGTGCCAGTAGTATAGATGCGGGACTAGCGGGGGGGAATGAGCAGTTCTTC. Translating gives CASSIDAGLAGGNEQFF.